The rows below give T cell receptor beta chains drawn from one sample of a study of response to subunit inactivated influenza vaccine. TCRdb re-called the RT-PCR reads through MiXCR, storing one row per CDR3 protein. The sample has approximately 500,000 distinct CDR3 sequences, over 10% seen once. The sequenced sample was PBMCs from blood, obtained roughly 6 weeks after vaccination. The receptor source for this set is a man aged 50 or older who received an inactivated influenza vaccine. Both conserved end residues are part of each CDR3. D genes are given only for firm matches. Some rows have no size entry. The others give once, few or many, or a class for an expanded clone.

clone size,J gene,D gene,V gene,CDR3 protein,CDR3 DNA
NA,TRBJ2-3,NA,TRBV20-1,CSALRGGPDTQYF,TGCAGTGCCCTCCGGGGCGGGCCAGATACGCAGTATTTT
NA,TRBJ2-7,NA,TRBV6-6,CASGLGTYEQYF,TGTGCCAGCGGCCTTGGGACCTACGAGCAGTACTTC
many,TRBJ1-2,NA,TRBV7-2,CASSLAQNYGYTF,TGTGCCAGCAGCTTAGCACAGAACTATGGCTACACCTTC
few,TRBJ2-3,TRBD2,TRBV20-1,CSASGLAGVGTDTQYF,TGCAGTGCTAGTGGTCTAGCGGGAGTGGGCACAGATACGCAGTATTTT
NA,TRBJ2-5,NA,TRBV9,CASSASLGVAVGETQYF,TGTGCCAGCAGCGCTTCCTTAGGGGTGGCAGTGGGAGAGACCCAGTACTTC
NA,TRBJ2-3,NA,TRBV12-3/TRBV12-4,CASSSTFTSRFMQDTQYF,TGTGCCAGCAGTTCAACTTTCACTAGCCGGTTCATGCAAGATACGCAGTATTTT
NA,TRBJ1-1,NA,TRBV24-1,CATSEGAMNTEAFF,TGTGCCACCAGTGAGGGGGCCATGAACACTGAAGCTTTCTTT
NA,TRBJ2-7,NA,TRBV12-3/TRBV12-4,CASSLGSGRGREQYF,TGTGCCAGCAGTTTAGGTTCGGGGCGCGGACGAGAGCAGTACTTC
few,TRBJ2-3,NA,TRBV5-1,CASHGTLSTDTQYF,TGCGCCAGCCACGGGACACTCAGCACAGATACGCAGTATTTT
NA,TRBJ2-1,TRBD2,TRBV20-1,CSVISGGADEQFF,TGCAGTGTCATTAGCGGGGGGGCCGATGAGCAGTTCTTC
few,TRBJ2-2,NA,TRBV12-3/TRBV12-4,CASSSLEGELFF,TGTGCCAGCAGTTCACTAGAGGGGGAGCTGTTTTTT
NA,TRBJ2-2,NA,TRBV9,CASSVRGADPTGELFF,TGTGCCAGCAGCGTAAGGGGGGCAGACCCCACCGGGGAGCTGTTTTTT
many,TRBJ2-1,NA,TRBV6-1,CASTPTDPALNEQFF,TGTGCCAGCACCCCGACAGACCCCGCTTTAAATGAGCAGTTCTTC
many,TRBJ1-5,NA,TRBV28,CASSFGVGDQPQHF,TGTGCCAGCAGTTTCGGGGTAGGGGATCAGCCCCAGCATTTT
few,TRBJ2-3,NA,TRBV7-9,CASSPLVDTQYF,TGTGCCAGCAGCCCCCTTGTGGATACGCAGTATTTT
few,TRBJ2-1,TRBD2,TRBV11-2,CASSGPTSGGTFSHNEQFF,TGTGCCAGCAGCGGCCCCACTAGCGGGGGGACCTTCTCTCACAATGAGCAGTTCTTC
few,TRBJ2-1,NA,TRBV3-1,CASSPSEPGEQFF,TGTGCCAGCAGCCCTAGCGAGCCGGGGGAGCAGTTCTTC
NA,TRBJ2-5,NA,TRBV6-2/TRBV6-3,CASTNARGTGETQYF,TGTGCCAGCACCAACGCCCGGGGGACCGGGGAGACCCAGTACTTC
few,TRBJ1-4,NA,TRBV4-3,CASSQESGLRNEKLFF,TGCGCCAGCAGCCAAGAATCGGGACTGAGAAATGAAAAACTGTTTTTT
few,TRBJ1-2,TRBD1,TRBV20-1,CSAQTGIDYGYTF,TGCAGTGCTCAGACAGGGATCGACTATGGCTACACCTTC
many,TRBJ2-1,NA,TRBV6-2/TRBV6-3,CASSSTGMSSYNEQFF,TGTGCCAGCAGTTCCACGGGGATGTCCTCCTACAATGAGCAGTTCTTC
few,TRBJ2-7,TRBD1,TRBV25-1,CASSAPDRVNEQYF,TGTGCCAGCAGTGCCCCCGACAGGGTAAACGAGCAGTACTTC
NA,TRBJ2-1,NA,TRBV20-1,CSASGVGSYNEQFF,TGCAGTGCTAGCGGGGTGGGCTCCTACAATGAGCAGTTCTTC
NA,TRBJ2-3,TRBD2,TRBV20-1,CSAPTSGGLDTQYF,TGCAGTGCACCGACTAGCGGGGGGTTAGATACGCAGTATTTT
NA,TRBJ2-7,NA,TRBV4-2,CASSPAISTYEQYF,TGTGCCAGCAGCCCGGCGATTAGCACCTACGAGCAGTACTTC
few,TRBJ2-3,TRBD1,TRBV24-1,CATSDLKDRGRGRGTDTQYF,TGTGCCACCAGTGATTTGAAGGACAGGGGTCGCGGCAGGGGCACAGATACGCAGTATTTT
few,TRBJ2-4,TRBD1,TRBV4-3,CASSQNRGAGGFTRNIQYF,TGCGCCAGCAGCCAAAACAGAGGTGCAGGGGGTTTCACAAGAAACATTCAGTACTTC
few,TRBJ2-7,NA,TRBV27,CASSLGYGYEQYF,TGTGCCAGCAGTTTAGGGTACGGCTACGAGCAGTACTTC
many,TRBJ2-1,TRBD1,TRBV6-2/TRBV6-3,CASSKSGTGYYNEQFF,TGTGCCAGCAGTAAGTCCGGGACAGGCTACTACAATGAGCAGTTCTTC
many,TRBJ2-7,TRBD2,TRBV3-1,CASSQVAGGPAYEQYF,TGTGCCAGCAGCCAAGTAGCGGGGGGACCGGCATACGAGCAGTACTTC
NA,TRBJ1-5,TRBD1,TRBV12-3/TRBV12-4,CASSRDRLSNQPQHF,TGTGCCAGCAGTCGGGACAGGTTAAGCAATCAGCCCCAGCATTTT
NA,TRBJ2-2,NA,TRBV6-5,CASSYLIVTGELFF,TGTGCCAGCAGTTACCTCATAGTAACCGGGGAGCTGTTTTTT
NA,TRBJ2-7,TRBD2,TRBV5-1,CASSPSGRAHYEQYF,TGCGCCAGCAGCCCTAGCGGGAGGGCCCACTACGAGCAGTACTTC
NA,TRBJ2-7,TRBD2,TRBV7-6,CASSPYEREGLGEQYF,TGTGCCAGCAGCCCCTATGAGCGGGAGGGCCTAGGCGAGCAGTACTTC
NA,TRBJ2-5,NA,TRBV7-2,CASSLGPTGRETQYF,TGTGCCAGCAGCTTAGGACCGACAGGGAGGGAGACCCAGTACTTC
few,TRBJ2-4,TRBD2,TRBV12-3/TRBV12-4,CASSSSGGPKNIQYF,TGTGCCAGCAGTTCGAGCGGGGGACCAAAAAACATTCAGTACTTC
NA,TRBJ2-7,NA,TRBV11-2,CASSLVGQSYEQYF,TGTGCCAGCAGCTTAGTCGGCCAATCTTACGAGCAGTACTTC
many,TRBJ2-2,NA,TRBV28,CASSLKVGGTGELFF,TGTGCCAGCAGTTTAAAAGTAGGAGGGACCGGGGAGCTGTTTTTT
few,TRBJ2-2,TRBD2,TRBV6-5,CASSYSTSGTGELFF,TGTGCCAGCAGTTACTCGACTAGCGGGACCGGGGAGCTGTTTTTT
few,TRBJ2-5,TRBD2,TRBV10-3,CAIKGTSGQQETQYF,TGTGCCATCAAAGGGACTAGCGGGCAACAAGAGACCCAGTACTTC
few,TRBJ2-1,TRBD2,TRBV4-3,CASSPQLARGEQFF,TGCGCCAGCAGTCCGCAACTAGCGCGGGGTGAGCAGTTCTTC
NA,TRBJ2-3,NA,TRBV24-1,CATSEPGGPNTQYF,TGTGCCACCAGTGAACCCGGCGGACCCAATACGCAGTATTTT
few,TRBJ2-2,NA,TRBV6-1,CASSEQGRPGELFF,TGTGCCAGCAGTGAACAGGGGCGCCCCGGGGAGCTGTTTTTT
NA,TRBJ2-7,TRBD1,TRBV5-1,CARRDRGLNLRYEQYF,TGCGCCAGAAGAGACAGGGGACTTAACCTTCGGTACGAGCAGTACTTC
few,TRBJ2-1,NA,TRBV15,CATSRDVVPGEQFF,TGTGCCACCAGCAGAGACGTCGTGCCGGGTGAGCAGTTCTTC
NA,TRBJ1-3,NA,TRBV12-3/TRBV12-4,CASSRPSGNTIYF,TGTGCCAGCAGTCGACCCTCTGGAAACACCATATATTTT
few,TRBJ1-5,NA,TRBV5-5,CASSIQGFGNQPQHF,TGTGCCAGCAGCATCCAGGGTTTTGGCAATCAGCCCCAGCATTTT
many,TRBJ1-1,NA,TRBV4-3,CASSQDYREGEAFF,TGCGCCAGCAGCCAAGATTACAGGGAAGGTGAAGCTTTCTTT
few,TRBJ2-3,NA,TRBV4-3,CASSQEGTRLTDTQYF,TGCGCCAGCAGCCAAGAGGGGACCAGACTTACAGATACGCAGTATTTT
NA,TRBJ2-2,TRBD2,TRBV7-2,CASSLAFGLAGINTGELFF,TGTGCCAGCAGCTTAGCATTTGGACTAGCGGGGATTAACACCGGGGAGCTGTTTTTT
NA,TRBJ1-5,TRBD1,TRBV12-3/TRBV12-4,CASRIQGPGSQPQHF,TGTGCCAGCAGAATACAGGGGCCCGGTAGTCAGCCCCAGCATTTT